These 28 T cell receptor beta chains share one sample of origin, sequenced in a study of lymphopenia after photon versus proton radiotherapy. The data were produced by immunoSEQ multiplex PCR, yet TCRdb's version contains in-frame clones alone and is incomplete. The table includes 15,000 to 20,000 clones, about four fifths detected once. The sequences come from peripheral blood, collected from a patient treated with photon-based radiotherapy. These receptors all come from a woman aged 50 to 60 with pancreatic cancer.

In this sample, this clone turned up a few times. Other DNA sequences of this sample code for an identical CDR3. The chain couples TRBV5-6 to TRBJ2-7; D possibly corresponds to TRBD2 (7 bases). The V end lost 4 bases, the J end lost 0 bases, and 14 bases lay between the germline ends. The CDR3 is 15 residues long. The germline V gene encodes CDR1 SGHDT and CDR2 YYEEEE. The CDR3 bases are TGTGCCAGCAGCAGGGGGGGACCGGTCTCCTACGAGCAGTACTTC. This encodes CASSRGGPVSYEQYF.

The chain uses TRBV19 and TRBJ1-5; D is possibly TRBD1 (6 bases). The CDR3 is made up of 17 amino acids. Germline assignment: CDR1 LNHDA and CDR2 SQIVND (reference sequence). The V end was cut by 5 bases, the J end by 2 bases, with 19 bases between. CDR3 coding DNA: TGTGCCAGTAGTGAATCCGGGGGGCAGGGGCGCAATCAGCCCCAGCATTTT. As protein: CASSESGGQGRNQPQHF.

The chain's CDR3 is CASSQSIAGSNTGELFF. In nucleotides, the CDR3 is TGCGCCAGCAGCCAAAGTATAGCGGGATCGAACACCGGGGAGCTGTTTTTT. V is TRBV4-3 and J is TRBJ2-2, with TRBD2 matching 8 bases. The CDR3 runs 17 residues. Losses at the gene ends were 2 bases for V and 0 bases for J; bases not matched to a gene: 5. Germline values: CDR1 LGHNA, CDR2 YSLEER.

V gene TRBV20-1 combines with J gene TRBJ1-2; no reliable D call. V dropped 5 bases and J dropped 4 bases, with 8 bases sitting between them. The CDR3 runs 11 residues. Germline values: CDR1 DFQATT, CDR2 SNEGSKA (reference sequence). The CDR3 DNA follows: TGCAGTGCTGCCCTTGCCTATGGCTACACCTTC. As protein: CSAALAYGYTF.

The chain combines TRBV28 with TRBJ2-7; 11 bases are shared with TRBD1. V lost 6 bases to trimming and J lost 5 bases; unmatched junction nucleotides: 6. The CDR3 sequence is 14 residues long. Germline loops: CDR1 MDHEN, CDR2 SYDVKM. The CDR3 protein is CASRRTGGVNEQYF. The CDR3 region has the DNA TGTGCCAGCAGACGGACAGGGGGCGTGAACGAGCAGTACTTC.

There are a few counts of this clone. The chain employs TRBV19 and TRBJ2-2; D call uncertain. Trimming removed 7 bases at V and 1 base at J, with 10 bases between. This CDR3 has 14 residues. From germline, CDR1 is LNHDA and CDR2 SQIVND (reference sequence). As DNA, the CDR3 is TGTGCCAGTAACCCCGGCCGGAACACCGGGGAGCTGTTTTTT. Translated: CASNPGRNTGELFF. Filled out from reference TRBV19 and TRBJ2-2, the complete variable domain reads DGGITQSPKYLFRKEGQNVTLSCEQNLNHDAMYWYRQDPGQGLRLIYYSQIVNDFQKGDIAEGYSVSREKKESFPLTVTSAQKNPTAFYLCASNPGRNTGELFFGEGSRLTVL.

V gene TRBV7-7 combines with J gene TRBJ2-2; TRBD2 might be the D (5 bases). This CDR3 region has 16 residues. The germline V gene has CDR1 SSHAT and CDR2 FNYEAQ (reference sequence). Trimming took off 1 base at V and 0 bases at J, with 9 bases between the two ends. The CDR3 loop is CASSLEPGTNTGELFF. CDR3 DNA: TGTGCCAGCAGCTTAGAACCGGGAACGAACACCGGGGAGCTGTTTTTT.

The rearrangement joins TRBV4-1 to TRBJ2-7; TRBD1 or TRBD2 may be the D gene (5 bases each). Germline CDR1 reads MGHRA; CDR2 reads YSYEKL. Trimming took off 3 bases at V and 4 bases at J, with 7 bases between the two ends. The CDR3 has 12 residues. The DNA for the CDR3 is TGCGCCAGCAGCCATGGGGGTTACGAGCAGTACTTC. Residues: CASSHGGYEQYF.

This chain connects TRBV7-2 to TRBJ2-1; 7 bases match TRBD1. This CDR3 contains 14 residues. V trimming: 5 bases; J trimming: 9 bases; junction bases outside the gene matches: 10. Germline V gene sequence: CDR1 SGHTA, CDR2 FQGNSA. In nucleotides, the CDR3 is TGTGCCAGCAGCCTAAAGAAGGGGGCCAGTGAGCAGTTCTTC. Translating gives CASSLKKGASEQFF. The variable domain in full, with the rest retrieved from reference TRBV7-2 and TRBJ2-1, is GAGVSQSPSNKVTEKGKDVELRCDPISGHTALYWYRQSLGQGLEFLIYFQGNSAPDKSGLPSDRFSAERTGGSVSTLTIQRTQQEDSAVYLCASSLKKGASEQFFGPGTRLTVL.

The chain uses TRBV19 and TRBJ2-1, with TRBD2 identical over 9 bases. Germline assignment: CDR1 LNHDA and CDR2 SQIVND (reference sequence). CDR3 length: 16 residues. Trimming removed 9 bases from V and 1 base from J; junction bases left unmatched: 10. The CDR3 reads CASNSAGGLSYNEQFF. The CDR3 DNA is TGTGCCAGCAATTCAGCGGGAGGCCTATCCTACAATGAGCAGTTCTTC.

The chain couples TRBV7-8 to TRBJ2-7, with a tentative D call TRBD2 (6 bases). V lost 4 bases to trimming and J lost 3 bases, with 16 bases between them. The CDR3 has 15 residues. Germline V lookup: CDR1 SGHVS, CDR2 FQNEAQ. CDR3 region: CASSSPRTDYYEQYF. The CDR3 DNA is TGTGCCAGCAGCTCTCCCAGGACGGACTACTACGAGCAGTACTTC.

The V and J genes are TRBV30 and TRBJ2-1, with D perhaps TRBD2 (5 bases). The V gene's germline CDR1 is GTSNPN and CDR2 SVGIG (reference sequence). Trimming cost V 5 bases and J 7 bases, with 12 bases left between them. This CDR3 is built from 12 residues. The CDR3 sequence: CAWSRTGNEQFF. The CDR3 region has the DNA TGTGCCTGGTCCAGGACTGGGAATGAGCAGTTCTTC. The full variable domain, its missing parts supplied by reference TRBV30 and TRBJ2-1, is SQTIHQWPATLVQPVGSPLSLECTVEGTSNPNLYWYRQAAGRGLQLLFYSVGIGQISSEVPQNLSASRPQDRQFILSSKKLLLSDSGFYLCAWSRTGNEQFFGPGTRLTVL.

V usage is TRBV19 and J usage is TRBJ2-1; TRBD2 matches 9 bases. Germline-derived CDR1 and CDR2 are LNHDA and SQIVND (reference sequence). With 5 bases clipped from V and 8 bases from J, the junction kept 7 bases outside the gene matches. The CDR3 spans 14 residues. CDR3 region: CASSLGTSWDEQFF. CDR3 coding DNA: TGTGCCAGTAGTCTGGGGACTAGCTGGGATGAGCAGTTCTTC. The complete variable domain, with remaining parts taken from reference TRBV19 and TRBJ2-1, reads DGGITQSPKYLFRKEGQNVTLSCEQNLNHDAMYWYRQDPGQGLRLIYYSQIVNDFQKGDIAEGYSVSREKKESFPLTVTSAQKNPTAFYLCASSLGTSWDEQFFGPGTRLTVL.

In DNA form, the CDR3 reads TGCGCCAGCAGACCCGCAAGACAGGGGCAAGAGACCCAGTACTTC. Translating it yields CASRPARQGQETQYF. V gene TRBV5-1 combines with J gene TRBJ2-5; 8 bases line up with TRBD1. The trim removed 5 bases at V and 2 bases at J, leaving 8 bases unmatched. Germline V lookup: CDR1 SGHRS, CDR2 YFSETQ. The CDR3 is made up of 15 amino acids.

The chain combines TRBV7-9 with TRBJ2-4; 8 bases are shared with TRBD1. J lost 3 bases, V lost 5 bases, and 9 bases had no gene match. The CDR3 runs 16 residues. Germline CDR1 reads SEHNR; CDR2 reads FQNEAQ (reference sequence). CDR3 loop: CASSPLGQGGKNIQYF. In nucleotides, the CDR3 is TGTGCCAGCAGCCCCCTAGGACAGGGAGGCAAAAACATTCAGTACTTC.

V usage is TRBV5-1 and J usage is TRBJ2-7; 7 positions agree with TRBD2. Germline V gives CDR1 SGHRS, CDR2 YFSETQ. V lost 3 bases, J lost 3 bases, and 6 bases stayed unmatched. This CDR3 is 14 amino acids long. The CDR3 spells CASSYGTTNYEQYF. The CDR3 nucleotides are TGCGCCAGCAGCTATGGGACTACGAACTACGAGCAGTACTTC. Using reference TRBV5-1 and TRBJ2-7 for the parts outside the CDR3, the full variable domain is KAGVTQTPRYLIKTRGQQVTLSCSPISGHRSVSWYQQTPGQGLQFLFEYFSETQRNKGNFPGRFSGRQFSNSRSEMNVSTLELGDSALYLCASSYGTTNYEQYFGPGTRLTVT.

The gene calls are TRBV5-4 and TRBJ2-1; D may correspond to TRBD1 or TRBD2 (6 bases each). Germline V gives CDR1 SGHNT, CDR2 YYREEE (reference sequence). Trimming shortened V by 5 bases and J by 5 bases, and 14 bases separated the two germline ends. The CDR3 runs 14 residues. The DNA of the CDR3 is TGTGCCAGCAGTTTTCCTAGGGGGGACAATGAGCAGTTCTTC. This sequence encodes CASSFPRGDNEQFF.

The chain couples TRBV28 to TRBJ2-1, with 7 positions matching TRBD2. J was trimmed by 4 bases and V by 6 bases; bases with no gene match: 12. Per the germline V gene, CDR1 is MDHEN and CDR2 is SYDVKM. The CDR3 runs 16 residues. The CDR3 here is CASRFPSSGPYNEQFF. In DNA, the CDR3 is TGTGCCAGCAGGTTCCCTTCTAGCGGCCCGTACAATGAGCAGTTCTTC.

V is TRBV28 and J is TRBJ1-5; D uncertain. Per the germline V gene, CDR1 is MDHEN and CDR2 is SYDVKM. The CDR3 sequence is 15 residues long. The germline V and J ends were trimmed by 6 bases and 7 bases, with 19 bases remaining between them. The CDR3 bases are TGTGCCAGCAGCCCTCGCGGCGGGGTGGGGCAGCCCCAGCATTTT. It yields the protein CASSPRGGVGQPQHF.

This clone showed up just once. The rearrangement links TRBV4-1 to TRBJ2-5, with a weak D call TRBD2 (5 bases). The end of the DNA is better explained by TRBJ2-7, so the J call may be wrong. From germline, CDR1 is MGHRA and CDR2 YSYEKL. The CDR3 has 14 residues. The CDR3 DNA reads TGCGCCAGCAGCGTCCCCGGGATCTGGTACGAGCAGTACTTC. Amino acids: CASSVPGIWYEQYF.

The chain employs TRBV10-3 and TRBJ2-1; 9 bases agree with TRBD2. The CDR3 runs to 14 residues. V lost 2 bases and J lost 9; bases outside the gene matches: 5. Germline V gene lookup returns CDR1 ENHRY and CDR2 SYGVKD. CDR3 loop: CAISEQREVSEQFF. The CDR3 coding sequence is TGTGCCATCAGTGAGCAGCGGGAGGTCAGTGAGCAGTTCTTC.

This chain connects TRBV28 to TRBJ2-7, with 7 bases identical to TRBD1. The germline CDR1 and CDR2 sequences are MDHEN and SYDVKM. With 8 bases clipped from V and 12 bases from J, the junction kept 13 bases outside the gene matches. There are 12 residues in the CDR3. The CDR3 sequence is CASSGQALGMYF. The CDR3 DNA reads TGTGCCAGCTCTGGACAGGCCCTCGGGATGTACTTC.

This chain links TRBV7-2 with TRBJ1-5; 8 positions match TRBD1. This CDR3 is 13 amino acids long. Germline V gene lookup returns CDR1 SGHTA and CDR2 FQGNSA. With 8 bases clipped from V and 2 bases from J, the junction kept 2 bases outside the gene matches. The CDR3 DNA is TGTGCCAGCGGACAGGGCCGCAATCAGCCCCAGCATTTT. As protein: CASGQGRNQPQHF.

The chain is built from TRBV6-6 and TRBJ2-3; no clear D. The germline gives CDR1 MNHNY, CDR2 SVGAGI (reference sequence). This CDR3 region has 15 residues. V lost 4 bases, J lost 6 bases, and 17 bases lay in between. The CDR3 spells CASSFGPAGRDTQYF. CDR3 bases: TGTGCCAGCAGTTTTGGGCCCGCTGGGCGGGATACGCAGTATTTT.

The genes are TRBV19 and TRBJ1-5; 9 nucleotides line up with TRBD1. Trimming took 5 bases from V and 4 from J; bases not matched to a gene: 6. The CDR3 consists of 15 residues. Germline V gene lookup returns CDR1 LNHDA and CDR2 SQIVND (reference sequence). Written as DNA, the CDR3 is TGTGCCAGTAGTCCCGGGACAGGGACTAATCAGCCCCAGCATTTT. The encoded protein is CASSPGTGTNQPQHF.

The genes are TRBV7-8 and TRBJ2-1; D unclear. The CDR3 is 13 residues long. Germline CDR1 is SGHVS and CDR2 is FQNEAQ. V was trimmed by 0 bases and J by 6 bases, leaving 6 bases between them. This CDR3 reads CASSLAYFNEQFF. The CDR3 nucleotides read TGTGCCAGCAGCTTAGCCTACTTCAATGAGCAGTTCTTC.

The gene calls are TRBV9 and TRBJ1-1, with D tentatively TRBD1 (6 bases). Germline assignment: CDR1 SGDLS and CDR2 YYNGEE. The CDR3 consists of 13 residues. The germline V and J ends were trimmed by 5 bases and 5 bases, with 13 bases remaining between them. The CDR3 protein is CASRGRGGTEAFF. The CDR3 nucleotides are TGTGCCAGCAGGGGCAGGGGAGGAACTGAAGCTTTCTTT.

The V and J genes are TRBV30 and TRBJ2-2, with 9 positions matching TRBD1. The germline gives CDR1 GTSNPN, CDR2 SVGIG (reference sequence). The ends lost 4 bases at V and 7 bases at J; junction bases unmatched: 7. The CDR3 is 14 residues long. The CDR3 bases are TGTGCCTGGAACAGGGGGCGGACGGGCGGGGAGCTGTTTTTT. This codes for CAWNRGRTGGELFF.